These 5 T cell receptor beta chains originate from one sample sequenced in a study of T-cell memory formation after mild COVID-19. TCRdb redid the calling of the 5' RACE reads with MiXCR, one entry per CDR3 protein. There are about 140,000 distinct CDR3 sequences in the sample; roughly 21% occur only once, and 2% to 2.5% lies in the top ten. The sequencing input was PBMCs or a T cell subset sorted from them (not recorded which). The receptors derive from an adult woman who had mild COVID-19 (a few samples of this study predate the infection). Cell type and time point are not known.

This chain connects TRBV6-5 to TRBJ2-4, with D possibly matching TRBD2 (6 bases). The germline CDR1 and CDR2 sequences are MNHEY and SVGAGI. CDR3 length equals 16 residues. The ends were cut back, 5 bases at V and 3 bases at J, with 17 bases in the middle. CDR3 amino acids: CASSTGTPIVKNIQYF. CDR3 in DNA: TGTGCCAGCAGTACTGGGACTCCTATTGTCAAAAACATTCAGTACTTC.

Only a few counts were recorded for this clonotype. The V and J genes are TRBV4-2 and TRBJ2-1; TRBD2 agrees at 14 bases. Germline values: CDR1 LGHNA, CDR2 YNFKEQ. Trimming took 1 base from V and 8 from J; bases not matched to a gene: 19. The CDR3 length is 21 residues. This CDR3 reads CASSQVRLAGGSDYRPYEQFF. The CDR3 DNA is TGTGCCAGCAGCCAAGTAAGACTAGCGGGAGGGTCCGATTACCGGCCCTATGAGCAGTTCTTC.

This clonotype has just a few counts. This chain joins TRBV11-2 and TRBJ1-3, with a weak D call TRBD1 (5 bases). CDR1 is SGHAT and CDR2 is FQNNGV in the germline V gene. CDR3 length: 15 residues. V lost 0 bases and J 4 bases, leaving 10 bases between the germline ends. The CDR3 sequence is CASSLDFTGGNTIYF. Written as DNA, the CDR3 is TGTGCCAGCAGCTTAGATTTTACAGGAGGAAACACCATATATTTT.

In this sample, this clonotype turned up a few times. The chain employs TRBV5-6 and TRBJ2-3, with D possibly being TRBD1 or TRBD2 (6 bases each). The CDR3 length is 15 residues. CDR1 is SGHDT, CDR2 YYEEEE, per germline. Trimming left V 1 base short and J 3 bases short, with 12 bases between. DNA of the CDR3: TGTGCCAGCAGCTTGATACGGGGGCGAACAGATACGCAGTATTTT. The encoded protein is CASSLIRGRTDTQYF.

This clonotype was picked up a small number of times. The rearrangement links TRBV12-3 or TRBV12-4 to TRBJ1-2; maybe TRBD1 (5 bases). V lost 4 bases to trimming and J lost 3 bases, with 12 bases between them. This CDR3 has 14 residues. CDR3 nucleotide sequence: TGTGCCAGCAGTTACGGGGGAGGGGACTATGGCTACACCTTC. Translated: CASSYGGGDYGYTF.